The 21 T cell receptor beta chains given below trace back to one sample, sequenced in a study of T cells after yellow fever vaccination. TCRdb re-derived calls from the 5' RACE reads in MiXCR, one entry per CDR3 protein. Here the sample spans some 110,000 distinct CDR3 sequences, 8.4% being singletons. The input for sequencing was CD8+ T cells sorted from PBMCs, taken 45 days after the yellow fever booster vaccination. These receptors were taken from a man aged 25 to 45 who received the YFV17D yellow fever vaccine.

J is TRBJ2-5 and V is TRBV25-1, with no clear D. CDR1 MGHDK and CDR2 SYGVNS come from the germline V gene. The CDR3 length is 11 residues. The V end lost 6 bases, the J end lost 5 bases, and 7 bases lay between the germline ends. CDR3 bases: TGTGCCAGCAGGCTGCTTGAGACCCAGTACTTC. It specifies CASRLLETQYF.

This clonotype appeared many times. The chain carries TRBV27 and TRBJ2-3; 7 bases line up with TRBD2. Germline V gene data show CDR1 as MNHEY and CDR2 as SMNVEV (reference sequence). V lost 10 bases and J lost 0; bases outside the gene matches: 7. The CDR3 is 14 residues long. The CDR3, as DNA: TGTGCCACGAGGCTAGCGGTCAGCACAGATACGCAGTATTTT. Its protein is CATRLAVSTDTQYF.

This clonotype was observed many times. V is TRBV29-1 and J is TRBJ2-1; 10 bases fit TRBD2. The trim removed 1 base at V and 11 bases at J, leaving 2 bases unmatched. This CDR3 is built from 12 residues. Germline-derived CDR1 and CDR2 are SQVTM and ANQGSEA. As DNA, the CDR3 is TGCAGCGTTGAAGGAACTAGCGGGAAGCAGTTCTTC. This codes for CSVEGTSGKQFF.

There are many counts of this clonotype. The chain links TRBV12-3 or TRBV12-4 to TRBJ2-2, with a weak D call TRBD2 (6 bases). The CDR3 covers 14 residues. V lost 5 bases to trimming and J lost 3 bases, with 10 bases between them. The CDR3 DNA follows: TGTGCCAGCAGTGCGGGACTCCACACCGGGGAGCTGTTTTTT. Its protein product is CASSAGLHTGELFF.

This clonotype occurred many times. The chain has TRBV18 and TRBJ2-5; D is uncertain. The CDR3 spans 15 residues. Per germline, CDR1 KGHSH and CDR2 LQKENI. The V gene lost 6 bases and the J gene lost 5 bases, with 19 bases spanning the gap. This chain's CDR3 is CASSLGRAKIETQYF. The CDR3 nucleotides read TGTGCCAGCTCTCTCGGACGGGCTAAAATCGAGACCCAGTACTTC.

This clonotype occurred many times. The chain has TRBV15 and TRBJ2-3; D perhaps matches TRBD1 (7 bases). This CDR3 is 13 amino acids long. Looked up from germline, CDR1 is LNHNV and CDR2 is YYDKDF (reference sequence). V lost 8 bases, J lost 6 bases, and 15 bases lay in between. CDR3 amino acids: CATLAGGSDTQYF. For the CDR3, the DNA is TGTGCCACCCTAGCAGGGGGGTCGGATACGCAGTATTTT.

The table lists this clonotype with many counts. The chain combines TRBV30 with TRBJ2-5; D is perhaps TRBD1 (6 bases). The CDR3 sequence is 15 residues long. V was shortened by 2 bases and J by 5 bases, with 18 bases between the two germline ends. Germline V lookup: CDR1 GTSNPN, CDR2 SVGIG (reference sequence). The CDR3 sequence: CAWSPLQGRLETQYF. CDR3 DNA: TGTGCCTGGAGTCCCCTACAGGGAAGGTTGGAGACCCAGTACTTC.

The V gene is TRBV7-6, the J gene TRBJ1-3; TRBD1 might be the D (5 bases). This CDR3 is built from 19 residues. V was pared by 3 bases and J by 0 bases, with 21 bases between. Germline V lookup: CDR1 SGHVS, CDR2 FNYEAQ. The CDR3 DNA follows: TGTGCCAGCAGCTTGTTGTTGTCCCCGGGACTCAGCTCTGGAAACACCATATATTTT. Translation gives CASSLLLSPGLSSGNTIYF.

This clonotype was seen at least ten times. CDR3 sequence (DNA): TGTGCCAGCAGTTTATCTGCGGGCAATGAGCAGTTCTTC. Protein sequence: CASSLSAGNEQFF. The rearrangement uses TRBV27 and TRBJ2-1, with TRBD2 as a possible D gene (5 bases). CDR1 and CDR2 (germline): MNHEY, SMNVEV (reference sequence). The CDR3 loop spans 13 amino acids. Trimming shortened V by 0 bases and J by 6 bases, and 6 bases separated the two germline ends.

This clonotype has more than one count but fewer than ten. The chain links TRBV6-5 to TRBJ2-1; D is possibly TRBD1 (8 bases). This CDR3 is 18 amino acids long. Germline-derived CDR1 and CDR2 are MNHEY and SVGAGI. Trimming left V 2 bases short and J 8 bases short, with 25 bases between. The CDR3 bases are TGTGCCAGCAGTTACCCCAGACAGGGGAAGGGGGGGGAGCATGAGCAGTTCTTC. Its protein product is CASSYPRQGKGGEHEQFF.

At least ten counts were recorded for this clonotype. CDR3 sequence reads: CATSDFQPSGANTGELFF. The DNA of the CDR3 is TGTGCCACCAGTGATTTTCAACCTAGCGGGGCGAACACCGGGGAGCTGTTTTTT. The chain links TRBV24-1 to TRBJ2-2; 9 bases align to TRBD2. CDR1 is KGHDR and CDR2 is SFDVKD in the germline V gene. J was trimmed by 0 bases and V by 1 base; bases with no gene match: 5. There are 18 residues in the CDR3.

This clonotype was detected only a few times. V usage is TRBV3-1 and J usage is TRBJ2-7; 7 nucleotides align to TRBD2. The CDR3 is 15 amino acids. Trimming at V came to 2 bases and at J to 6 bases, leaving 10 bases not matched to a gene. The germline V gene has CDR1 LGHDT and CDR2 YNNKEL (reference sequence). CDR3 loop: CASSQSRTSPFEQYF. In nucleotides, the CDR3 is TGTGCCAGCAGCCAATCCCGGACTAGTCCCTTCGAGCAGTACTTC.

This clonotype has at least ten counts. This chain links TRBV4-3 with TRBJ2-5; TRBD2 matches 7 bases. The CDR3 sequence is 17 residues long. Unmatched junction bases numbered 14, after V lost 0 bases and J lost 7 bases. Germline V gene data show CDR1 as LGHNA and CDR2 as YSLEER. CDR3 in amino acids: CASSQDNRLAASGTQYF. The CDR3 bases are TGCGCCAGCAGCCAAGACAACCGGCTAGCGGCAAGCGGGACCCAGTACTTC.

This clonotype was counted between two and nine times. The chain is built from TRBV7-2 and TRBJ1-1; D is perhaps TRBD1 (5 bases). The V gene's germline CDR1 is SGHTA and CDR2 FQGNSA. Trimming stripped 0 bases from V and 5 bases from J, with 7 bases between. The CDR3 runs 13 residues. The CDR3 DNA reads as TGTGCCAGCAGCTTAGCGTGGGGGACTGAAGCTTTCTTT. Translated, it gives CASSLAWGTEAFF. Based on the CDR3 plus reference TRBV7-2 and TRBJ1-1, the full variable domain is GAGVSQSPSNKVTEKGKDVELRCDPISGHTALYWYRQSLGQGLEFLIYFQGNSAPDKSGLPSDRFSAERTGGSVSTLTIQRTQQEDSAVYLCASSLAWGTEAFFGQGTRLTVV.

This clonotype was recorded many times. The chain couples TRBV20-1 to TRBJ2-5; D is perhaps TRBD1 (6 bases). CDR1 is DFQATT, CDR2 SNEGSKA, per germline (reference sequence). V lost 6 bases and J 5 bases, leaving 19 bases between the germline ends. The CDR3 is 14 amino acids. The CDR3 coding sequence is TGCAGTGCCGGCTCGGGGTGGGGGCGTGAGACCCAGTACTTC. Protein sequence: CSAGSGWGRETQYF.

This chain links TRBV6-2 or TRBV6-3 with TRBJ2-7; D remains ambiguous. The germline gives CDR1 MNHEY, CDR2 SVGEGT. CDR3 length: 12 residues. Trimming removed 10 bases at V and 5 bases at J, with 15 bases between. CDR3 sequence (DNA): TGTGCCACCCGACACAATGGCGACGAGCAGTACTTC. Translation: CATRHNGDEQYF.

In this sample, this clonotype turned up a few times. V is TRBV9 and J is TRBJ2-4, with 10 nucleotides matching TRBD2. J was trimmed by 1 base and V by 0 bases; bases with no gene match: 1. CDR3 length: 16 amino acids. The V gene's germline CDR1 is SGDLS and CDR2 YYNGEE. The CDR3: CASSVATSGAKNIQYF. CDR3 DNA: TGTGCCAGCAGCGTAGCGACTAGCGGGGCCAAAAACATTCAGTACTTC.

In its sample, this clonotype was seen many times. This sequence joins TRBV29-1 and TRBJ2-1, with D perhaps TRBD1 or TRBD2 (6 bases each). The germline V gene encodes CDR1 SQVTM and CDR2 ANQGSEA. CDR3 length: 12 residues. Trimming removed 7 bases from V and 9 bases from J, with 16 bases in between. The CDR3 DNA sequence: TGCAGCGCCGAGTTCGGGGGCACTGAGCAGTTCTTC. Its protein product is CSAEFGGTEQFF.

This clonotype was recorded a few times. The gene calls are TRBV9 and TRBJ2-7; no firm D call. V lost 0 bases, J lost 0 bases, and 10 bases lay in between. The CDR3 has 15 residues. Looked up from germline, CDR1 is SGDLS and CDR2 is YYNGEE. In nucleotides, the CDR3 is TGTGCCAGCAGCGTAGGGAGCTACAGCTCCTACGAGCAGTACTTC. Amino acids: CASSVGSYSSYEQYF.

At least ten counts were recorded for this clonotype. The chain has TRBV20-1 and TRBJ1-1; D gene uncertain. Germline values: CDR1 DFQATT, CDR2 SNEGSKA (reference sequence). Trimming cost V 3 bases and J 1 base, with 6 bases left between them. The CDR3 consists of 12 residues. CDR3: CSARRQNTEAFF. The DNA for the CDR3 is TGCAGTGCTAGGCGGCAGAACACTGAAGCTTTCTTT.

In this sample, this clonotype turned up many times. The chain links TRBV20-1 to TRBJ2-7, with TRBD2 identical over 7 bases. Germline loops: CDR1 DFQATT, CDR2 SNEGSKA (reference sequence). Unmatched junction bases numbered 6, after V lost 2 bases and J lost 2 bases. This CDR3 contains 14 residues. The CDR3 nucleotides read TGCAGTGCTAGACTGGCTAGCGGTCCCTACGAGCAGTACTTC. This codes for CSARLASGPYEQYF.